The clone carrying this T cell receptor beta chain has a handful of counts. Antigen unknown. TCRdb's table, derived via immunoSEQ multiplex PCR, lists solely in-frame clones and lacks some. The table has about 85,000 clones, about 90% seen once. Germline V lookup: CDR1 SGHVS, CDR2 FQNEAQ. This CDR3 has 14 amino acids. V lost 5 bases to trimming and J lost 7 bases; unmatched junction nucleotides: 5. The data are from a study of T cell responses to AZD1222 COVID-19 vaccine. Study-wide results and limits: Regions 160-218 and 743-854 held dominance among vaccine-associated CD4 TCRs, which spanned spike. Just a handful of AZD1222 recipients were seropositive at baseline. An increase in Spike-specific TCR breadth and depth was observed after two AZD1222 doses.

The TCR was taken from an adult in good health. Sequenced here: peripheral blood, sampled on day 0 of AZD1222 vaccination. This rearrangement joins TRBV7-8 to TRBJ2-4, with 10 bases aligning to TRBD2. DNA for the CDR3: TGTGCCAGCAGCGCCAGCGGGAGGGCGAACATTCAGTACTTC. Protein: CASSASGRANIQYF.